The 25 T cell receptor beta chains reported below all come from one sample, sequenced in a study of blood T cell repertoires in COVID-19 (dated by TCRdb to between 2020 and 2021). Library preparation was by the immunoSEQ multiplex PCR assay. Imported from immuneACCESS, the table was reduced by TCRdb to in-frame sequences with V and J called. These copies leave out some clones; in studies compared against another copy, an unresolved V gene accounts for under half, and the cause of the remainder is not known. For this sample the table gives around 260,000 clones, of which 85% to 90% were detected only once. Of the sample, around 0.84% is held by the ten largest clones. Sequenced material: peripheral blood. These receptors were taken from a man younger than 45 with acute or convalescent COVID-19.

The V and J genes are TRBV3-1 (or the pseudogene TRBV3-2) and TRBJ1-3; D remains unclear. The V end lost 0 bases, the J end lost 2 bases, and 20 bases lay between the germline ends. The length of the CDR3 is 19 residues. In germline, CDR1 is LGHDT, CDR2 YNNKEL (reference sequence). CDR3 bases: TGTGCCAGCAGCCAAGATCGCCTTCGGATAGGGAGAACTGGAAACACCATATATTTT. The encoded protein is CASSQDRLRIGRTGNTIYF.

The J gene is TRBJ2-3, the V gene TRBV10-3, with 8 bases matching TRBD2. Trimming at V came to 6 bases and at J to 10 bases, leaving 6 bases not matched to a gene. CDR1 ENHRY and CDR2 SYGVKD come from the germline V gene. The CDR3 spans 12 residues. The DNA for the CDR3 is TGTGCCATCAGACGGGAGGGAGGGCCGCAGTATTTT. It codes for CAIRREGGPQYF.

The rearrangement uses TRBV7-9 and TRBJ1-5; a possible D gene is TRBD1 (5 bases). Trimming took off 5 bases at V and 5 bases at J, with 13 bases between the two ends. The CDR3 extends over 14 amino acids. Germline assignment: CDR1 SEHNR and CDR2 FQNEAQ (reference sequence). The DNA for the CDR3 is TGTGCCAGCAGCAAAACTCAGGGTGATCAGCCCCAGCATTTT. Translated: CASSKTQGDQPQHF.

This chain uses TRBV6-6 with TRBJ1-5, with D possibly being TRBD1 (5 bases). The CDR3 length is 14 residues. Germline V gives CDR1 MNHNY, CDR2 SVGAGI (reference sequence). Between the trimmed V and J ends, which lost 2 bases and 5 bases, there was a span of 10 bases. The CDR3 loop is CASSYQGSYQPQHF. CDR3 nucleotides: TGTGCCAGCAGTTACCAGGGATCATATCAGCCCCAGCATTTT.

The J gene is TRBJ1-5, the V gene TRBV27, with D possibly being TRBD1 (6 bases). This CDR3 comprises 14 residues. Germline CDR1 MNHEY, CDR2 SMNVEV (reference sequence). Deletions cut 6 bases from V and 2 bases from J, with 11 bases between. In DNA, the CDR3 is TGTGCCAGCAGATACGAGGGGGGCAATCAGCCCCAGCATTTT. As protein: CASRYEGGNQPQHF.

This chain uses TRBV11-2 with TRBJ1-4; D possibly corresponds to TRBD1 (5 bases). The germline V gene has CDR1 SGHAT and CDR2 FQNNGV. The germline V and J ends were trimmed by 5 bases and 14 bases, with 15 bases remaining between them. This CDR3 comprises 12 residues. The CDR3 bases are TGTGCCAGCAGCACCACAGGAAAACGTCTGTTTTTT. This sequence encodes CASSTTGKRLFF.

The chain combines TRBV5-1 with TRBJ2-1; 7 bases map to TRBD2. Germline-derived CDR1 and CDR2 are SGHRS and YFSETQ. The CDR3 consists of 15 residues. Losses at the gene ends were 3 bases for V and 5 bases for J; bases not matched to a gene: 8. This CDR3 is CASSSIAGGNNEQFF. The CDR3 DNA sequence: TGCGCCAGCAGCTCCATAGCGGGTGGGAACAATGAGCAGTTCTTC. Filled out from reference TRBV5-1 and TRBJ2-1, the complete variable domain reads KAGVTQTPRYLIKTRGQQVTLSCSPISGHRSVSWYQQTPGQGLQFLFEYFSETQRNKGNFPGRFSGRQFSNSRSEMNVSTLELGDSALYLCASSSIAGGNNEQFFGPGTRLTVL.

The V and J genes are TRBV10-2 and TRBJ2-2; D gene uncertain. The CDR3 extends over 12 amino acids. Trimming pared 7 bases from V and 3 bases from J, leaving 6 bases between. From germline, CDR1 is WSHSY and CDR2 SAAADI. CDR3 sequence: CASNTDTGELFF. The CDR3 DNA sequence: TGCGCCAGCAATACGGACACCGGGGAGCTGTTTTTT.

The table lists this clone with a few counts. This sequence joins TRBV4-2 and TRBJ2-2; D ambiguous. V gave up 0 bases and J gave up 0 bases, with 14 bases separating them. Germline CDR1 reads LGHNA; CDR2 reads YNFKEQ. The CDR3 extends over 18 amino acids. CDR3 bases: TGTGCCAGCAGCCAAGATCTTAATTCGCGATCGAACACCGGGGAGCTGTTTTTT. Its protein product is CASSQDLNSRSNTGELFF.

The rearrangement joins TRBV6-5 to TRBJ1-2; 8 bases are a match to TRBD1. Per the germline V gene, CDR1 is MNHEY and CDR2 is SVGAGI. Germline trimming cut 6 bases from V and 2 bases from J; bases unmatched to any gene: 8. CDR3 size: 15 residues. CDR3 nucleotide sequence: TGTGCCAGCAGACAGGACAGGGAGGCCAACTATGGCTACACCTTC. The encoded protein is CASRQDREANYGYTF.

The chain has TRBV30 and TRBJ2-1; TRBD2 aligns across 8 bases. V gave up 3 bases and J gave up 8 bases; unmatched junction bases: 12. Germline lookup yields CDR1 GTSNPN and CDR2 SVGIG (reference sequence). CDR3 length: 15 residues. CDR3 residues: CAWRGWTSGSYEQFF. The DNA for the CDR3 is TGTGCCTGGAGGGGGTGGACGAGCGGGAGCTATGAGCAGTTCTTC.

The chain employs TRBV19 and TRBJ2-2; 9 nucleotides agree with TRBD2. Germline CDR1 and CDR2: LNHDA and SQIVND (reference sequence). The CDR3 runs to 19 residues. The V and J ends lost 6 bases and 2 bases, in that order; junction bases with no gene match: 16. The CDR3 region is CASSKPLGASGINTGELFF. CDR3 coding DNA: TGTGCCAGTAGCAAACCCCTGGGGGCTAGCGGGATCAACACCGGGGAGCTGTTTTTT.

The J gene is TRBJ1-6, the V gene TRBV25-1; D not certain. Germline V lookup: CDR1 MGHDK, CDR2 SYGVNS. The V gene lost 5 bases and the J gene lost 0 bases, with 5 bases spanning the gap. The CDR3 sequence is 14 residues long. This CDR3 reads CASSFSSYNSPLHF. The CDR3 DNA is TGTGCCAGCAGTTTTAGCTCCTATAATTCACCCCTCCACTTT.

The gene calls are TRBV12-3 or TRBV12-4 and TRBJ2-7; TRBD1 aligns across 7 bases. After removal of 7 bases from V and 6 bases from J, the junction contained 6 bases not matched to a gene. CDR3 length: 12 amino acids. The CDR3 DNA reads TGTGCCAGCACCCGGACAGGAGGCGAGCAGTACTTC. Protein sequence: CASTRTGGEQYF.

The rearrangement links TRBV5-1 to TRBJ2-7; TRBD1 agrees at 8 bases. The V and J ends lost 0 bases and 11 bases, in that order; junction bases with no gene match: 19. Germline CDR1 and CDR2: SGHRS and YFSETQ. CDR3 size: 17 residues. The chain's CDR3 is CASSLGVDRGPTVSKYF. In nucleotides, the CDR3 is TGCGCCAGCAGCTTGGGAGTAGACAGGGGCCCGACGGTTAGCAAGTACTTC.

This chain joins TRBV21-1 and TRBJ2-1; whether TRBD2, the table's D call, matches the DNA was not checked. TRBV21-1 counts as a pseudogene. This CDR3 has 16 residues. CDR3 amino acids: CASSQTSASSYNEQFF. Written as DNA, the CDR3 is TGTGCCAGCAGCCAGACTAGCGCGAGCTCCTACAATGAGCAGTTCTTC.

The rearrangement links TRBV15 to TRBJ1-2; D gene unclear. This CDR3 is 15 amino acids long. Trimming shortened V by 0 bases and J by 8 bases, and 16 bases separated the two germline ends. Germline V gives CDR1 LNHNV, CDR2 YYDKDF (reference sequence). In DNA, the CDR3 is TGTGCCACCAGCAGAGATCGTCCTCACGGCGGCGGCTACACCTTC. Encoded protein: CATSRDRPHGGGYTF.

The chain combines TRBV11-3 with TRBJ2-1; 7 bases fit TRBD1. There are 13 residues in the CDR3. Trimming took 4 bases from V and 4 from J; bases not matched to a gene: 1. Germline V gene sequence: CDR1 SGHNT, CDR2 YENEEA. The CDR3 region is CASSWDSYNEQFF. The CDR3 DNA reads TGTGCCAGCAGCTGGGACAGTTACAATGAGCAGTTCTTC.

This sequence joins TRBV5-1 and TRBJ2-3; 11 nucleotides line up with TRBD1. The junction had 5 bases not matched to a gene; V was cut back by 4 bases and J by 4 bases. The CDR3 has 15 amino acids. The germline V gene encodes CDR1 SGHRS and CDR2 YFSETQ. Here the CDR3 DNA reads TGCGCCAGCAGCCGGGACAGGGGGACGGCAGATACGCAGTATTTT. Its protein product is CASSRDRGTADTQYF. The full variable domain, rest sourced from reference TRBV5-1 and TRBJ2-3, is KAGVTQTPRYLIKTRGQQVTLSCSPISGHRSVSWYQQTPGQGLQFLFEYFSETQRNKGNFPGRFSGRQFSNSRSEMNVSTLELGDSALYLCASSRDRGTADTQYFGPGTRLTVL.

This chain joins TRBV6-5 and TRBJ1-5; tentatively, D is TRBD1 (5 bases). The CDR3 length is 14 residues. V lost 2 bases and J 2 bases, leaving 7 bases between the germline ends. Per the germline V gene, CDR1 is MNHEY and CDR2 is SVGAGI. DNA of the CDR3: TGTGCCAGCAGTTACCCGGGGGGCAATCAGCCCCAGCATTTT. This gives the protein CASSYPGGNQPQHF.

Points on this clone: Within the sample, other DNA sequences also encode this same CDR3. The rearrangement uses TRBV7-3 and TRBJ1-1, with D uncertain. The CDR3 is 13 residues long. In germline, CDR1 is SGHTA, CDR2 FQGTGA. V lost 1 base and J lost 1, with 4 bases in between. The CDR3, as DNA: TGTGCCAGCAGCTTAAACAGGAACACTGAAGCTTTCTTT. Amino acid sequence: CASSLNRNTEAFF.

This clone was recorded a few times. The rearrangement uses TRBV29-1 and TRBJ2-7; 10 bases map to TRBD1. The CDR3 runs to 12 residues. The V gene end was trimmed by 4 bases and the J gene end by 3 bases; junction bases not matched to a gene: 0. Looked up from germline, CDR1 is SQVTM and CDR2 is ANQGSEA. The CDR3 here is CSVGDRGYEQYF. The CDR3 DNA sequence: TGCAGCGTTGGGGACAGGGGCTACGAGCAGTACTTC.

The genes are TRBV9 and TRBJ2-1; TRBD2 matches 7 bases. The V gene end was trimmed by 0 bases and the J gene end by 4 bases; junction bases not matched to a gene: 7. This CDR3 is built from 16 residues. Germline V gives CDR1 SGDLS, CDR2 YYNGEE. The CDR3 bases are TGTGCCAGCAGCGTAGCGGGGAGGGGCAGTTACAATGAGCAGTTCTTC. It encodes CASSVAGRGSYNEQFF.

The chain is built from TRBV19 and TRBJ1-6, with no clear D. Trimming took 6 bases from V and 9 from J, leaving 24 bases between them. The CDR3 contains 17 residues. Germline CDR1 and CDR2: LNHDA and SQIVND (reference sequence). The DNA of the CDR3 is TGTGCCAGTAGCCTCGAGGGAGGATTGAAGATTAGTTCACCCCTCCACTTT. Protein product: CASSLEGGLKISSPLHF.

This clone was picked up a small number of times. The chain couples TRBV5-1 to TRBJ2-1, with 8 bases that match TRBD2. V shed 6 bases, J shed 8 bases, and the junction held 10 bases outside the gene matches. This CDR3 contains 14 residues. CDR1 SGHRS and CDR2 YFSETQ come from the germline V gene. The CDR3 loop is CASMGLVSGDEQFF. The CDR3, as DNA: TGCGCCAGCATGGGACTAGTTTCTGGAGATGAGCAGTTCTTC.